The 26 T cell receptor beta chains below come from one sample, sequenced in a study of naive and memory T cell subsets. Both TRBC1 and TRBC2 were covered by a beta constant-region primer of two equimolar oligonucleotides. One entry per CDR3 protein, called by TCRdb with MiXCR from the UMI-ligation and nested PCR reads. The repertoire holds 32,000 or so distinct CDR3 sequences, with about an eighth as singletons. The sequenced material came from effector memory CD4+ T cells from blood. Documented subset: effector memory, CD45RA- CD27-. These receptors originate from a human donor in good health.

Within the sample, this clonotype is medium-sized (0.01 to 0.1%). This chain links TRBV29-1 with TRBJ2-7; 10 nucleotides agree with TRBD1. The CDR3 length is 12 residues. V lost 7 bases and J lost 6; bases outside the gene matches: 6. Germline values: CDR1 SQVTM, CDR2 ANQGSEA. CDR3 amino acids: CSARQGALEQYF. DNA of the CDR3: TGCAGCGCGAGACAGGGGGCCCTCGAGCAGTACTTC.

This clonotype was seen a handful of times. This sequence joins TRBV5-1 and TRBJ2-5, with 8 nucleotides matching TRBD2. The CDR3 consists of 17 residues. CDR1 is SGHRS, CDR2 YFSETQ, per germline. Unmatched junction bases numbered 11, after V lost 2 bases and J lost 2 bases. CDR3 in DNA: TGCGCCAGCAGCTTCGGCGCTAGCGGGTCTATGCAAGAGACCCAGTACTTC. It translates to CASSFGASGSMQETQYF.

This clonotype turned up a few times. The rearrangement uses TRBV28 and TRBJ2-3; 8 nucleotides line up with TRBD2. Germline V gene data show CDR1 as MDHEN and CDR2 as SYDVKM. V lost 4 bases, J lost 4 bases, and 4 bases stayed unmatched. The CDR3 sequence is 14 residues long. The CDR3 nucleotides read TGTGCCAGCAGTTCGGGGGGGGCGGCAGATACGCAGTATTTT. Its protein is CASSSGGAADTQYF.

This clonotype was picked up many times. V gene TRBV18 combines with J gene TRBJ2-2; 7 bases are a match to TRBD1. Germline loops: CDR1 KGHSH, CDR2 LQKENI. Trimming removed 6 bases from V and 1 base from J; junction bases left unmatched: 8. The CDR3 is 16 amino acids. The CDR3 coding sequence is TGTGCCAGCTCTCGACCGACAGGGTTGAACACCGGGGAGCTGTTTTTT. Residues: CASSRPTGLNTGELFF.

This clonotype was counted ten times or more. The chain couples TRBV2 to TRBJ2-7, with TRBD2 matching over 8 bases. The germline V gene encodes CDR1 SNHLY and CDR2 FYNNEI. J gave up 0 bases and V 5 bases, and 12 bases lay outside the gene matches. CDR3 length: 17 residues. The DNA for the CDR3 is TGTGCCAGCAGTCCTCTGTTCGCGGGAGGACCCTCCTACGAGCAGTACTTC. Residues: CASSPLFAGGPSYEQYF.

The chain employs TRBV5-4 and TRBJ2-1; 8 bases are a match to TRBD2. With 1 base clipped from V and 7 bases from J, the junction kept 10 bases outside the gene matches. CDR1 is SGHNT and CDR2 is YYREEE in the germline V gene (reference sequence). The CDR3 totals 16 residues. Here the CDR3 DNA reads TGTGCCAGCAGCTTGTGGGGTAGCGGGAAGAGGAATGAGCAGTTCTTC. This encodes CASSLWGSGKRNEQFF.

This clonotype was found a few times. The V call is TRBV11-2, the J call TRBJ2-1; 7 bases are a match to TRBD2. The CDR3 consists of 15 residues. Germline CDR1 and CDR2: SGHAT and FQNNGV. V shed 5 bases, J shed 0 bases, and the junction held 4 bases outside the gene matches. Here the CDR3 DNA reads TGTGCCAGCAGCCCCCGGGAGGACTCCTACAATGAGCAGTTCTTC. This gives the protein CASSPREDSYNEQFF.

This clonotype was detected only a few times. The rearrangement links TRBV7-9 to TRBJ2-5; D gene ambiguous. The V end was cut by 4 bases, the J end by 0 bases, with 3 bases between. This CDR3 has 12 residues. Germline V lookup: CDR1 SEHNR, CDR2 FQNEAQ (reference sequence). CDR3 protein: CASSSNQETQYF. CDR3 bases: TGTGCCAGCAGCTCGAACCAAGAGACCCAGTACTTC.

This clonotype has ten or more counts. The chain recombines TRBV2 with TRBJ2-1; 9 bases fit TRBD2. The V segment lost 2 bases and the J segment 8 bases; nucleotides outside the gene matches: 10. Germline V lookup: CDR1 SNHLY, CDR2 FYNNEI. This CDR3 contains 16 residues. The CDR3 DNA follows: TGTGCCAGCAGTGAAAGCGGCGGGAGGGTAGGGGATGAGCAGTTCTTC. This translates into CASSESGGRVGDEQFF.

This clonotype appeared many times. This chain uses TRBV19 with TRBJ2-7, with 7 bases that match TRBD2. J gave up 4 bases and V 5 bases, and 14 bases lay outside the gene matches. This CDR3 spans 16 amino acids. The germline CDR1 and CDR2 sequences are LNHDA and SQIVND (reference sequence). The CDR3 bases are TGTGCCAGTAGTGACCGGGGGGAGAGAAGCAGGTACGAGCAGTACTTC. Protein sequence: CASSDRGERSRYEQYF. Filled out from reference TRBV19 and TRBJ2-7, the complete variable domain reads DGGITQSPKYLFRKEGQNVTLSCEQNLNHDAMYWYRQDPGQGLRLIYYSQIVNDFQKGDIAEGYSVSREKKESFPLTVTSAQKNPTAFYLCASSDRGERSRYEQYFGPGTRLTVT.

The rearrangement joins TRBV7-2 to TRBJ2-1; TRBD2 agrees at 8 bases. After removal of 4 bases from V and 7 bases from J, the junction contained 9 bases not matched to a gene. This CDR3 comprises 15 residues. The germline V gene encodes CDR1 SGHTA and CDR2 FQGNSA. The DNA for the CDR3 is TGTGCCAGCAGCTCCGTTAGCGGGAAGGGTAATGAGCAGTTCTTC. This gives the protein CASSSVSGKGNEQFF.

This clonotype was picked up a small number of times. The chain links TRBV6-1 to TRBJ2-1, with D possibly matching TRBD2 (6 bases). The germline CDR1 and CDR2 sequences are MNHNS and SASEGT. This CDR3 comprises 14 residues. Trimming shortened V by 7 bases and J by 5 bases, and 15 bases separated the two germline ends. CDR3 nucleotide sequence: TGTGCCAGCATATGGGCGGGAATCAACAATGAGCAGTTCTTC. It yields the protein CASIWAGINNEQFF.

This clonotype showed up just a few times. The CDR3 DNA reads as TGCAGTGCTAGAGATGGGGGAGCGCCAGTATACAATGAGCAGTTCTTC. Its protein is CSARDGGAPVYNEQFF. The chain combines TRBV20-1 with TRBJ2-1; D assignment may be TRBD1 or TRBD2 (5 bases each). CDR3 size: 16 residues. Germline V gives CDR1 DFQATT, CDR2 SNEGSKA (reference sequence). The V gene lost 0 bases and the J gene lost 4 bases, with 16 bases spanning the gap.

This clonotype was picked up a small number of times. The genes are TRBV29-1 and TRBJ1-4; no clear D gene. Germline V gives CDR1 SQVTM, CDR2 ANQGSEA. V lost 3 bases and J 2 bases, leaving 7 bases between the germline ends. This CDR3 has 13 residues. The CDR3 coding sequence is TGCAGCGTTGAGGGCATCACTAATGAAAAACTGTTTTTT. Translating gives CSVEGITNEKLFF.

V gene TRBV11-2 combines with J gene TRBJ2-3, with D maybe TRBD1 (6 bases). The CDR3 sequence is 16 residues long. Germline loops: CDR1 SGHAT, CDR2 FQNNGV. With 3 bases removed from V and 0 bases from J, the gap between germline ends came to 13 bases. The DNA for the CDR3 is TGTGCCAGCAGCTTGCGGACAGTGACTAGCACAGATACGCAGTATTTT. This gives the protein CASSLRTVTSTDTQYF.

With regard to this clonotype: A much bigger clone sits one base away, suggesting this may be a read error. CDR3 sequence: CASSKGSGEHQLQHF. DNA of the CDR3: TGCGCCAGCAGCAAGGGCAGCGGGGAACATCAGCTCCAGCATTTT. The V gene is TRBV4-1, the J gene TRBJ1-5; D remains unclear. Germline lookup yields CDR1 MGHRA and CDR2 YSYEKL. The CDR3 runs to 15 residues.

J is TRBJ1-1 and V is TRBV6-5; no firm D call. The V and J ends lost 4 bases and 1 base respectively, with 7 bases between them. This CDR3 has 13 residues. Germline loops: CDR1 MNHEY, CDR2 SVGAGI. The CDR3 bases are TGTGCCAGCAGTTTTCGGGGGAACACTGAAGCTTTCTTT. This encodes CASSFRGNTEAFF.

This clonotype was detected only a few times. The V and J genes are TRBV5-1 and TRBJ2-7; perhaps TRBD2 as D (5 bases). Germline-derived CDR1 and CDR2 are SGHRS and YFSETQ. The CDR3 totals 16 residues. V lost 3 bases, J lost 3 bases, and 19 bases lay in between. The CDR3 sequence is CASSSGQAPGVYEQYF. Written as DNA, the CDR3 is TGCGCCAGCAGCTCCGGGCAGGCGCCCGGGGTCTACGAGCAGTACTTC. Looking up the rest from reference TRBV5-1 and TRBJ2-7 gives the full variable domain: KAGVTQTPRYLIKTRGQQVTLSCSPISGHRSVSWYQQTPGQGLQFLFEYFSETQRNKGNFPGRFSGRQFSNSRSEMNVSTLELGDSALYLCASSSGQAPGVYEQYFGPGTRLTVT.

This clonotype was seen only a few times. The CDR3 DNA sequence: TGTGCCAGCAGCTTAGCTGGGGCGGGAGGGGGAGGTACGCAGTATTTT. Translated, it gives CASSLAGAGGGGTQYF. The chain links TRBV7-2 to TRBJ2-3; 9 bases agree with TRBD2. Trimming took 0 bases from V and 8 from J; bases not matched to a gene: 9. The germline V gene encodes CDR1 SGHTA and CDR2 FQGNSA. The CDR3 sequence is 16 residues long.

This rearrangement joins TRBV5-1 to TRBJ2-3, with 12 bases fitting TRBD2. The V gene's germline CDR1 is SGHRS and CDR2 YFSETQ. Trimming at V came to 0 bases and at J to 4 bases, leaving 3 bases not matched to a gene. The CDR3 has 16 amino acids. Written as DNA, the CDR3 is TGCGCCAGCAGCTTGGGTCTAGCGGGAGGGTCAGATACGCAGTATTTT. Translating gives CASSLGLAGGSDTQYF.

This clonotype is medium-sized in the sample. The chain uses TRBV5-4 and TRBJ2-7, with TRBD2 matching 12 bases. Germline V gene data show CDR1 as SGHNT and CDR2 as YYREEE (reference sequence). The CDR3 runs 18 residues. Trimming at V came to 3 bases and at J to 6 bases, leaving 16 bases not matched to a gene. The CDR3 region is CASSSPGLAGPGGSEQYF. CDR3 DNA sequence: TGTGCCAGCAGCTCCCCGGGACTAGCGGGCCCGGGGGGAAGCGAGCAGTACTTC.

There are many counts of this clonotype. The rearrangement joins TRBV4-3 to TRBJ1-2; D is unclear. Looked up from germline, CDR1 is LGHNA and CDR2 is YSLEER. Trimming left V 0 bases short and J 4 bases short, with 12 bases between. This CDR3 is built from 15 residues. The CDR3 DNA reads as TGCGCCAGCAGCCAAGATCAGAACCCGCGCTATGGCTACACCTTC. Translated: CASSQDQNPRYGYTF.

This clonotype was detected ten times or more. V usage is TRBV7-9 and J usage is TRBJ1-2; D ambiguous. The CDR3 covers 13 residues. The ends were cut back, 5 bases at V and 8 bases at J, with 15 bases in the middle. Germline-derived CDR1 and CDR2 are SEHNR and FQNEAQ (reference sequence). CDR3 in DNA: TGTGCCAGCAGCCCCGAGGTGGGGTACGGCTACACCTTC. This encodes CASSPEVGYGYTF.

This clonotype was seen a few times. The V call is TRBV29-1, the J call TRBJ2-3, with D unclear. V lost 4 bases and J lost 2, with 13 bases in between. Germline V lookup: CDR1 SQVTM, CDR2 ANQGSEA. CDR3 size: 14 residues. Here the CDR3 reads CSVGYGTYTDTQYF. The CDR3 coding sequence is TGCAGCGTTGGGTACGGAACATACACAGATACGCAGTATTTT.

This clonotype appeared a few times. The rearrangement joins TRBV7-2 to TRBJ2-5; either TRBD1 or TRBD2 may supply D (5 bases each). Looked up from germline, CDR1 is SGHTA and CDR2 is FQGNSA. The V end lost 3 bases, the J end lost 1 base, and 18 bases lay between the germline ends. CDR3 size: 17 residues. CDR3 nucleotides: TGTGCCAGCAGCTTGGTCGGGAACGGGGCACTCCAAGAGACCCAGTACTTC. Protein product: CASSLVGNGALQETQYF.

The sample holds a few counts of this clonotype. The J gene is TRBJ1-2, the V gene TRBV29-1; D gene unclear. Germline V CDR1 and CDR2: SQVTM, ANQGSEA. V lost 6 bases to trimming and J lost 3 bases, with 11 bases between them. CDR3 length: 12 residues. CDR3 in DNA: TGCAGCGTGAACCAAGGAGACTATGGCTACACCTTC. Translation: CSVNQGDYGYTF.